This entry lists 14 T cell receptor beta chains sequenced from one sample in a study of shared clonotypes between healthy human individuals. TCRdb keeps only in-frame clones here, not all; method: immunoSEQ multiplex PCR. Here the sample spans roughly 1,500,000 clones, 97% to 99% being singletons. Sequencing used naive CD4+ T cells sorted from blood. Subset of the sample: CD45RA+ positively selected. The origin of the receptors is a young man in good health.

This chain links TRBV20-1 with TRBJ2-7; D perhaps matches TRBD2 (6 bases). There are 11 residues in the CDR3. Looked up from germline, CDR1 is DFQATT and CDR2 is SNEGSKA (reference sequence). The ends were cut back, 0 bases at V and 13 bases at J, with 13 bases in the middle. This CDR3 is CSARDVPSDYF. CDR3 DNA sequence: TGCAGTGCTAGAGATGTGCCTAGCGATTACTTC.

The chain joins TRBV9 to TRBJ1-3, with D possibly matching TRBD1 (6 bases). Deletions cut 3 bases from V and 0 bases from J, with 13 bases between. The CDR3 contains 16 residues. Germline CDR1 SGDLS, CDR2 YYNGEE. CDR3 nucleotide sequence: TGTGCCAGCAGCGCCACAGGGATTCTCTCTGGAAACACCATATATTTT. Protein: CASSATGILSGNTIYF.

This chain joins TRBV7-2 and TRBJ1-5; D gene ambiguous. The germline CDR1 and CDR2 sequences are SGHTA and FQGNSA. This CDR3 contains 16 residues. Trimming pared 1 base from V and 2 bases from J, leaving 12 bases between. CDR3 sequence (DNA): TGTGCCAGCAGCTTAGACAGTCCCCGTCGCAATCAGCCCCAGCATTTT. Translating it yields CASSLDSPRRNQPQHF.

The gene calls are TRBV27 and TRBJ1-1; no clear D. Trimming stripped 8 bases from V and 4 bases from J, with 8 bases between. CDR1 is MNHEY and CDR2 is SMNVEV in the germline V gene (reference sequence). The CDR3 has 11 amino acids. CDR3: CASHTGTEAFF. CDR3 DNA sequence: TGTGCCAGCCATACCGGCACTGAAGCTTTCTTT.

The chain uses TRBV6-5 and TRBJ1-5, with TRBD1 identical over 8 bases. The CDR3 runs 15 residues. Germline CDR1 and CDR2: MNHEY and SVGAGI. V shed 5 bases, J shed 2 bases, and the junction held 5 bases outside the gene matches. The CDR3 DNA sequence: TGTGCCAGCAGTCGGACAGGGTCGGGCAATCAGCCCCAGCATTTT. It codes for CASSRTGSGNQPQHF.

The genes are TRBV6-1 and TRBJ2-7; possibly TRBD1 for D (5 bases). Trimming removed 0 bases at V and 6 bases at J, with 18 bases between. Germline V gene data show CDR1 as MNHNS and CDR2 as SASEGT. The CDR3 is 16 amino acids. CDR3 sequence: CASSEAPSGQGFEQYF. CDR3 nucleotide sequence: TGTGCCAGCAGTGAAGCGCCCTCCGGGCAGGGCTTCGAGCAGTACTTC.

This clone has a single count. The chain employs TRBV5-4 and TRBJ2-2; D remains unclear. Germline CDR1 is SGHNT and CDR2 is YYREEE (reference sequence). V was cut by 4 bases and J by 1 base, with 11 bases left in between. The CDR3 covers 15 residues. In DNA form, the CDR3 reads TGTGCCAGCAGCCGAACACTACTGAACACCGGGGAGCTGTTTTTT. As protein: CASSRTLLNTGELFF. The variable domain in full, with the rest retrieved from reference TRBV5-4 and TRBJ2-2, is ETGVTQSPTHLIKTRGQQVTLRCSSQSGHNTVSWYQQALGQGPQFIFQYYREEENGRGNFPPRFSGLQFPNYSSELNVNALELDDSALYLCASSRTLLNTGELFFGEGSRLTVL.

V usage is TRBV18 and J usage is TRBJ1-5, with 7 bases identical to TRBD1. J was trimmed by 5 bases and V by 5 bases; bases with no gene match: 9. The CDR3 extends over 15 amino acids. From germline, CDR1 is KGHSH and CDR2 LQKENI. CDR3 nucleotide sequence: TGTGCCAGCTCAATAAAGACAGGGAGAGATCAGCCCCAGCATTTT. Protein: CASSIKTGRDQPQHF.

The chain employs TRBV7-9 and TRBJ1-2, with D maybe TRBD1 (5 bases). This CDR3 comprises 13 residues. Germline-derived CDR1 and CDR2 are SEHNR and FQNEAQ (reference sequence). V shed 2 bases and J shed 4 bases, with 8 bases lying between them. The CDR3 here is CASSLRGIYGYTF. The CDR3 DNA sequence: TGTGCCAGCAGCTTACGGGGGATCTATGGCTACACCTTC.

The V call is TRBV9, the J call TRBJ2-7; TRBD1 agrees at 9 bases. Germline CDR1 reads SGDLS; CDR2 reads YYNGEE. Unmatched junction bases numbered 5, after V lost 4 bases and J lost 3 bases. CDR3 length: 14 amino acids. The CDR3 is CASSTRDRDYEQYF. In DNA form, the CDR3 reads TGTGCCAGCAGCACTCGGGACAGGGACTACGAGCAGTACTTC.

V is TRBV14 and J is TRBJ2-7, with D unclear. There are 12 residues in the CDR3. Per the germline V gene, CDR1 is SGHDN and CDR2 is FVKESK. V lost 1 base, J lost 5 bases, and 6 bases lay in between. The CDR3 protein is CASSQVSHEQYF. In DNA, the CDR3 is TGTGCCAGCAGCCAAGTGAGCCACGAGCAGTACTTC.

The chain employs TRBV9 and TRBJ1-2; D gene ambiguous. Trimming removed 2 bases from V and 9 bases from J, with 8 bases in between. The CDR3 covers 11 residues. Germline CDR1 and CDR2: SGDLS and YYNGEE. The CDR3, as DNA: TGTGCCAGCAGCGTGGGTAAAAGCTACACCTTC. Protein: CASSVGKSYTF.

The V call is TRBV15, the J call TRBJ2-1; D perhaps matches TRBD2 (5 bases). V was clipped by 1 base and J by 7 bases, with 20 bases between them. CDR1 LNHNV and CDR2 YYDKDF come from the germline V gene (reference sequence). The CDR3 length is 17 residues. CDR3 sequence (DNA): TGTGCCACCAGCAGAGCCCCCGGTAGCGCCGGTGGGAATGAGCAGTTCTTC. Encoded protein: CATSRAPGSAGGNEQFF.

The rearrangement joins TRBV9 to TRBJ2-7; D not resolved. Germline V CDR1 and CDR2: SGDLS, YYNGEE. This CDR3 is built from 13 residues. The V end was cut by 5 bases, the J end by 2 bases, with 11 bases between. CDR3 sequence: CASSRGPTYEQYF. CDR3 nucleotide sequence: TGTGCCAGCAGTCGCGGCCCGACCTACGAGCAGTACTTC.